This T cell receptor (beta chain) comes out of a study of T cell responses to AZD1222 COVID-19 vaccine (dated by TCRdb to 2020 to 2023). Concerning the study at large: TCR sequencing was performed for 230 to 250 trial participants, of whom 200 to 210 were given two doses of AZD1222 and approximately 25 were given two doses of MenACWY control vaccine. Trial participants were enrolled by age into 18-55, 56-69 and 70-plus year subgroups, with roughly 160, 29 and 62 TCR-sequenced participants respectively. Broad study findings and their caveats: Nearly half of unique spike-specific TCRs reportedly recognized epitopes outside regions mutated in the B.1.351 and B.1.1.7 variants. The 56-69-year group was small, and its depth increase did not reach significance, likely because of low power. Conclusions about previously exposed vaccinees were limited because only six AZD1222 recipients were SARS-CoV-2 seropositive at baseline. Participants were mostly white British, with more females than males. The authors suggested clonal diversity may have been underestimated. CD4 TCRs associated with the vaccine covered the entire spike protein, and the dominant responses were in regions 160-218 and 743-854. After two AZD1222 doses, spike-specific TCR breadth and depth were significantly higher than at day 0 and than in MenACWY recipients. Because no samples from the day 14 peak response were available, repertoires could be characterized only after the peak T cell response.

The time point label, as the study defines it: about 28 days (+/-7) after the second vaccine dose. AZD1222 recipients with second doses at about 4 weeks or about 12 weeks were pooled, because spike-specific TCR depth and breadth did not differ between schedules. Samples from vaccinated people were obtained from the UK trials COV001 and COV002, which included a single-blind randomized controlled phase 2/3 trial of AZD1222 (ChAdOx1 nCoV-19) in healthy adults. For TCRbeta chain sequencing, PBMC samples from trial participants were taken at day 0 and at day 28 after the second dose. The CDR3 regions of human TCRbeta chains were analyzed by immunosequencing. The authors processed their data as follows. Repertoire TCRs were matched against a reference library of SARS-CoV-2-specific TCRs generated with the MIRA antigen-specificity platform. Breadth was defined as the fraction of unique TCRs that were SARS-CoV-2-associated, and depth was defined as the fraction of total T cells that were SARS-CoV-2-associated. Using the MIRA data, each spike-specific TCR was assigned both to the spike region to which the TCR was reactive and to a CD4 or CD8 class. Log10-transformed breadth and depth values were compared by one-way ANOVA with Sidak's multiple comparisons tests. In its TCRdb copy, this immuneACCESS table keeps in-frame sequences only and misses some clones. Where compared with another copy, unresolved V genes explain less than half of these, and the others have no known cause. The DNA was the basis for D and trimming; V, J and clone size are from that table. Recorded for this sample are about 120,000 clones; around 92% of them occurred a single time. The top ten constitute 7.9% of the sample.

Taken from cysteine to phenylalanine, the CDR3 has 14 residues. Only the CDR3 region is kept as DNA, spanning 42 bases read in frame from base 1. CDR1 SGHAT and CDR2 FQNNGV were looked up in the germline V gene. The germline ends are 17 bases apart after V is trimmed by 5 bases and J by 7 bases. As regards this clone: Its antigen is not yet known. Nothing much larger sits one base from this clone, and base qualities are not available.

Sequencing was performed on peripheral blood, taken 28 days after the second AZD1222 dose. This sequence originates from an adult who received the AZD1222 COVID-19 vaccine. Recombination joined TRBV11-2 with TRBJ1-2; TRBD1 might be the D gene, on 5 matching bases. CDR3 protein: CASSTQAGGPGYTF. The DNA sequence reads TGTGCCAGCAGCACACAGGCGGGAGGACCTGGCTACACCTTC.